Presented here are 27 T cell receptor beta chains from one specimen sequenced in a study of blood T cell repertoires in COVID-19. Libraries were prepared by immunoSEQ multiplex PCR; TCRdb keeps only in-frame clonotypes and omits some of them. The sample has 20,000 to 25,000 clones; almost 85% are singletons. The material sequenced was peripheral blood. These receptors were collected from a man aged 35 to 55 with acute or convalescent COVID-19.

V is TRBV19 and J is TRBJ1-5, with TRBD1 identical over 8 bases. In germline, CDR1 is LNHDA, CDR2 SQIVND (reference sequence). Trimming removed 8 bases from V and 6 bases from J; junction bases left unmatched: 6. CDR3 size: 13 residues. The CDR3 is CASATGGGQPQHF. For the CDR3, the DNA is TGTGCCAGTGCCACAGGGGGTGGTCAGCCCCAGCATTTT.

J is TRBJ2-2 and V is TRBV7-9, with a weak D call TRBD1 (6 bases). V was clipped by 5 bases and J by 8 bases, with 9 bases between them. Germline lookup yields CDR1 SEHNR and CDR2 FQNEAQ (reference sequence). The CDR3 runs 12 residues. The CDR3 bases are TGTGCCAGCAGCCAGGGGTCAGGGGAGCTGTTTTTT. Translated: CASSQGSGELFF.

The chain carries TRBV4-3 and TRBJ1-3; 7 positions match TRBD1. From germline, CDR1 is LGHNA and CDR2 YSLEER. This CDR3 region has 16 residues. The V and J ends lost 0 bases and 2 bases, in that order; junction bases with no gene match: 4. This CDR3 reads CASSQDTGAPGNTIYF. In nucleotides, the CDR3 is TGCGCCAGCAGCCAAGATACAGGGGCCCCTGGAAACACCATATATTTT.

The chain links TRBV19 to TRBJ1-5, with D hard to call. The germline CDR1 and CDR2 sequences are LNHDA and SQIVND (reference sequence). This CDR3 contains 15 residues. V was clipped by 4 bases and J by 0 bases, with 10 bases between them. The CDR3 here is CASSTTRGSNQPQHF. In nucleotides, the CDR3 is TGTGCCAGTAGTACGACACGGGGTAGCAATCAGCCCCAGCATTTT. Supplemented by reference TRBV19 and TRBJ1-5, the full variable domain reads DGGITQSPKYLFRKEGQNVTLSCEQNLNHDAMYWYRQDPGQGLRLIYYSQIVNDFQKGDIAEGYSVSREKKESFPLTVTSAQKNPTAFYLCASSTTRGSNQPQHFGDGTRLSIL.

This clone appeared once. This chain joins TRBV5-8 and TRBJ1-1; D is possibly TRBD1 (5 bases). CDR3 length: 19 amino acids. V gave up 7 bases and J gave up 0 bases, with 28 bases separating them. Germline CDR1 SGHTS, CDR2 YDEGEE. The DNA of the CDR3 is TGTGCCAGCCCCCGAGCAACCATCGGAGGGGCGTTTGTGAACACTGAAGCTTTCTTT. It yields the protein CASPRATIGGAFVNTEAFF.

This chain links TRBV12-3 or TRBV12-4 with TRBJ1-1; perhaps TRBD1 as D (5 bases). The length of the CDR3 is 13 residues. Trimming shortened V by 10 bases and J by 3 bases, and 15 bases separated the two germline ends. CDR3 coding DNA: TGTGCCACAGGGCCAAGACTGGACACTGAAGCTTTCTTT. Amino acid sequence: CATGPRLDTEAFF.

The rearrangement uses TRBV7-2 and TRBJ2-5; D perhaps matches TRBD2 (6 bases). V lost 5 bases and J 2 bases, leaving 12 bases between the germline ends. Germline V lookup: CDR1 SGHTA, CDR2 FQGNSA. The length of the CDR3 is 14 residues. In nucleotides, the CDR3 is TGTGCCAGCAGCCGGGGGACTTCTCAAGAGACCCAGTACTTC. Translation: CASSRGTSQETQYF.

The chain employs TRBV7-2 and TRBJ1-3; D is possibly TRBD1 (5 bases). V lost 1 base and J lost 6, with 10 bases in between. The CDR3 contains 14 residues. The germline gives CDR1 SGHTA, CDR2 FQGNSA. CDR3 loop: CASSLDLGVNTIYF. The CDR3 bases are TGTGCCAGCAGCTTAGATCTAGGGGTAAACACCATATATTTT. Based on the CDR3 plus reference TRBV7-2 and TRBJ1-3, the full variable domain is GAGVSQSPSNKVTEKGKDVELRCDPISGHTALYWYRQSLGQGLEFLIYFQGNSAPDKSGLPSDRFSAERTGGSVSTLTIQRTQQEDSAVYLCASSLDLGVNTIYFGEGSWLTVV.

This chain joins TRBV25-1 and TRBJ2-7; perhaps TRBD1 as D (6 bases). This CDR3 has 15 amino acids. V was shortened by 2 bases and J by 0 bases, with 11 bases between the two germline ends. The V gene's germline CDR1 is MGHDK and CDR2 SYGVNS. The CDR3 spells CASSEPGDLSYEQYF. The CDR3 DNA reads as TGTGCCAGCAGTGAACCAGGGGACCTCTCCTACGAGCAGTACTTC.

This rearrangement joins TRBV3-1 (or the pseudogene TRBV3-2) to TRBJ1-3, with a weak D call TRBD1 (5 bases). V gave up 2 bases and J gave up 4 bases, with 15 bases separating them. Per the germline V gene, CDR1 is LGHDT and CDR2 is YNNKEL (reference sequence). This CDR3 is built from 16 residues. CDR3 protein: CASSQPPAGVGNTIYF. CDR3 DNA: TGTGCCAGCAGCCAACCCCCCGCGGGGGTGGGAAACACCATATATTTT.

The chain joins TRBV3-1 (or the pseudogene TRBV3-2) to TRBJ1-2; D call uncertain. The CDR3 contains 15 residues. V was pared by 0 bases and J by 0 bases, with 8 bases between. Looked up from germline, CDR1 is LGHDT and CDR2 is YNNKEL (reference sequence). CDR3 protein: CASSQEWAANYGYTF. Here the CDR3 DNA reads TGTGCCAGCAGCCAAGAATGGGCAGCTAACTATGGCTACACCTTC.

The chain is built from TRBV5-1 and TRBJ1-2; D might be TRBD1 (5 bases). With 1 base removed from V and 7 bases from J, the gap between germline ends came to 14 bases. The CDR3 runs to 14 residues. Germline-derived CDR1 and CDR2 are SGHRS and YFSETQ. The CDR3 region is CASSLTTAKTGYTF. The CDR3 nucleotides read TGCGCCAGCAGCTTGACGACAGCTAAAACTGGCTACACCTTC.

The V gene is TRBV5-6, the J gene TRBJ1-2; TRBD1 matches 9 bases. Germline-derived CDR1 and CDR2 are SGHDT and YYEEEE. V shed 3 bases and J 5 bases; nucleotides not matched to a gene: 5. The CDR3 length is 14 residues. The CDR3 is CASSSWGTGYGYTF. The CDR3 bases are TGTGCCAGCAGCTCCTGGGGGACAGGGTATGGCTACACCTTC.

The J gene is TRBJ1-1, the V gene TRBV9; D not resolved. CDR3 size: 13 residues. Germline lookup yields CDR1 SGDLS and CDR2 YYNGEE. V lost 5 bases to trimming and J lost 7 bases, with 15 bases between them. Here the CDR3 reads CASRTGPSGEAFF. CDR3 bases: TGTGCCAGCAGGACGGGCCCCAGCGGTGAAGCTTTCTTT.

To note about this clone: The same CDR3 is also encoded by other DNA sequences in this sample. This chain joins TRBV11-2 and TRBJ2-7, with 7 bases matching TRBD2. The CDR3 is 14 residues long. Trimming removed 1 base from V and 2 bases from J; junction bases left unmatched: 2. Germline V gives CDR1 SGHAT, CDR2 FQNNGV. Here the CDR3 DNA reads TGTGCCAGCAGCTTAGCGGGAGGAACCTACGAGCAGTACTTC. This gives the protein CASSLAGGTYEQYF.

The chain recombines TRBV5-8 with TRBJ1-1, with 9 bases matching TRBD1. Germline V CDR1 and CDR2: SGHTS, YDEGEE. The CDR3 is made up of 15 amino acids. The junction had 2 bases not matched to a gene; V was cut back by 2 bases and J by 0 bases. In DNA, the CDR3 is TGTGCCAGCAGCTTAGGGGACAGGGTGAACACTGAAGCTTTCTTT. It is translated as CASSLGDRVNTEAFF.

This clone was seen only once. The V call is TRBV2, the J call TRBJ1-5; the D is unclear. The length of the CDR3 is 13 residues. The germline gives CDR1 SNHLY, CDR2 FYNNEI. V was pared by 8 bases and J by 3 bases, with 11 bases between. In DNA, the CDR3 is TGTGCCAGCTTAAGAGAGATCAATCAGCCCCAGCATTTT. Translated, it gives CASLREINQPQHF.

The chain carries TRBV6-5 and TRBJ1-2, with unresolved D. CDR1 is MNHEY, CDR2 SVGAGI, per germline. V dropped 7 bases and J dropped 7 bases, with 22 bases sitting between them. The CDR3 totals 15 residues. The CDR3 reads CASTSPGRGLVGYTF. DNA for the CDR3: TGTGCCAGCACCTCACCTGGGCGGGGTTTGGTTGGCTACACCTTC.

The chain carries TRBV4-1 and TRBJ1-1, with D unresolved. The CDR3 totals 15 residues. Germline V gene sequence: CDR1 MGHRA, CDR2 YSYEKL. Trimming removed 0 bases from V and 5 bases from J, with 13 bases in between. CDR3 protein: CASSQDEAGRTEAFF. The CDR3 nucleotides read TGCGCCAGCAGCCAAGATGAAGCAGGAAGGACTGAAGCTTTCTTT.

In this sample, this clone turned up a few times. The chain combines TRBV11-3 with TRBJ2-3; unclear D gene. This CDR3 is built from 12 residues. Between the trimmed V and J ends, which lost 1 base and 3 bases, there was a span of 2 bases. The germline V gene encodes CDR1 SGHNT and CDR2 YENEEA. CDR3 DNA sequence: TGTGCCAGCAGCTTAGCTACAGATACGCAGTATTTT. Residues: CASSLATDTQYF.

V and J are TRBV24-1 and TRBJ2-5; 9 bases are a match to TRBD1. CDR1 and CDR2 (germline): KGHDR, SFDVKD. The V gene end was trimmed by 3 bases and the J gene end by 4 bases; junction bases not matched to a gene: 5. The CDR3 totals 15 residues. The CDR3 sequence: CATSDQDRGSETQYF. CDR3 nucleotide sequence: TGTGCCACCAGTGATCAGGACAGGGGATCAGAGACCCAGTACTTC.

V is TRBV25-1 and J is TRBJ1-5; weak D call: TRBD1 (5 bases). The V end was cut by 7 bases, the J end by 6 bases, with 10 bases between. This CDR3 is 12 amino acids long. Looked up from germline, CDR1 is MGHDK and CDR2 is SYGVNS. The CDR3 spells CASKGDGQPQHF. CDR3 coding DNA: TGTGCCAGCAAAGGGGATGGTCAGCCCCAGCATTTT.

The CDR3 nucleotides read TGTGCCAGCAGCCGCGGGTTGAATGGTGAAAAACTGTTTTTT. It codes for CASSRGLNGEKLFF. This sequence joins TRBV4-2 and TRBJ1-4; D is unresolved. This CDR3 contains 14 residues. From germline, CDR1 is LGHNA and CDR2 YNFKEQ. The V end was cut by 4 bases, the J end by 7 bases, with 13 bases between.

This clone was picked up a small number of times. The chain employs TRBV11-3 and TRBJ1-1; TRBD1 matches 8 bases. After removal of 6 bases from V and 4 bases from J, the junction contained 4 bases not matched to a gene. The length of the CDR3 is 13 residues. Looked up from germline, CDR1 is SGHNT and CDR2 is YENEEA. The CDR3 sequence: CASSTDRGTEAFF. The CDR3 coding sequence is TGTGCCAGCAGTACCGACAGGGGCACTGAAGCTTTCTTT.

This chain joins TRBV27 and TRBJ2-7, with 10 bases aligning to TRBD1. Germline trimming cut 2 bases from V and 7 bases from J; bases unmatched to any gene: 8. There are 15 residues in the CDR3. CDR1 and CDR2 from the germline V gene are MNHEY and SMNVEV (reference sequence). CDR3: CASSLEGQGGREQYF. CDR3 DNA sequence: TGTGCCAGCAGTTTAGAAGGACAGGGGGGGAGGGAGCAGTACTTC.

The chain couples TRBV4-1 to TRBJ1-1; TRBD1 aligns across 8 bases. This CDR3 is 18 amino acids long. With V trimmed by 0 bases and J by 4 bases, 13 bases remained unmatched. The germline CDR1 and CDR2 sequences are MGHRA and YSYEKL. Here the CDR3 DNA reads TGCGCCAGCAGCCAAGATGAGTGGACAGGGTCTTTTGGCACTGAAGCTTTCTTT. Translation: CASSQDEWTGSFGTEAFF.

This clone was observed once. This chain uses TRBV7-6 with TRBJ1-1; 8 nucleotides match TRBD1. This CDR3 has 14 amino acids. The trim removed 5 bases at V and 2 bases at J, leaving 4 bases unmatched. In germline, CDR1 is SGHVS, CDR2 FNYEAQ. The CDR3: CASSVGTGNTEAFF. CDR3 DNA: TGTGCCAGCAGCGTCGGGACAGGTAACACTGAAGCTTTCTTT. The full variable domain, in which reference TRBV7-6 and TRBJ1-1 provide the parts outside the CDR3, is GAGVSQSPRYKVTKRGQDVALRCDPISGHVSLYWYRQALGQGPEFLTYFNYEAQQDKSGLPNDRFSAERPEGSISTLTIQRTEQRDSAMYRCASSVGTGNTEAFFGQGTRLTVV.